This entry is about one T cell receptor (beta chain). In the authors' methods: Counts of nucleated cells, estimated from reference gene primer amplification, were obtained. This table comes from immunoSEQ multiplex PCR, and its TCRdb copy is limited to in-frame clones, with some not included. D and trimming were read from the DNA, whereas the V and J calls and clone size are those reported in that table. Of over 400,000 clones listed, roughly 91% were seen once; the top ten hold 7.5% to 9.5%. The source of the sample is a study of blood T cell repertoires in COVID-19. Patients in Seattle were enrolled during active infection, then followed longitudinally. With 5 bases clipped from V and 0 bases from J, the junction kept 5 bases outside the gene matches. Per the germline V gene, CDR1 is MNHEY and CDR2 is SVGEGT. The CDR3 extends over 16 amino acids.

The J gene is TRBJ2-3, the V gene TRBV6-2 or TRBV6-3, with TRBD2 identical over 10 bases. The sample taken for sequencing was peripheral blood. This sequence originates from a woman aged 50 to 60 with COVID-19, enrolled during active disease. The CDR3 sequence is CASSPGLATSTDTQYF. CDR3 nucleotides: TGTGCCAGCAGTCCGGGACTAGCGACCAGCACAGATACGCAGTATTTT.